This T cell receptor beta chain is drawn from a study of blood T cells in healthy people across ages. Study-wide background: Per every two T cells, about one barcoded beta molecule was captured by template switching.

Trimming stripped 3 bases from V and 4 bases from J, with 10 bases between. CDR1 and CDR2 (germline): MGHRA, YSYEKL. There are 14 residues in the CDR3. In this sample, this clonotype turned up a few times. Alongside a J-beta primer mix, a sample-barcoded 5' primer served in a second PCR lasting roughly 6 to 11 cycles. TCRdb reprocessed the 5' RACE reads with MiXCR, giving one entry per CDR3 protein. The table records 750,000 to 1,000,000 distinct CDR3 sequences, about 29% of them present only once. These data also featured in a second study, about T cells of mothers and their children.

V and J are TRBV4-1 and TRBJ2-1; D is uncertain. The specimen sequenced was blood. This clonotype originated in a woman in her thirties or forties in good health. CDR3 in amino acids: CASSHAGPYNEQFF. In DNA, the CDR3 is TGCGCCAGCAGCCATGCCGGGCCTTACAATGAGCAGTTCTTC.